What follows is one TCR beta chain and its context. No antigen is known for it. The record originates from a study of T-cell memory formation after mild COVID-19. Findings and limits, study-wide: Memory sampled before infection contained some responding clones, suggesting cross-reactive memory joined. Day 15 to 85 contracting clones showed balanced CD4/CD8; later expanders leaned CD4+. Researchers report contracting CD4+ clones mostly in CM and EM, with CD8+ clones in EMRA.

CDR1 is SGHTA and CDR2 is FQGNSA in the germline V gene. The ends were cut back, 1 base at V and 1 base at J, with 9 bases in the middle. The CDR3 contains 15 residues. Constant-segment-primed 5'RACE gave TCR alpha and TCR beta cDNA libraries with sample barcodes and UMIs. TCRdb independently ran MiXCR on the 5' RACE reads; one entry per CDR3 protein. The sample shows 200,000 to 250,000 distinct CDR3 sequences, around 26% of them seen only once. This chain connects TRBV7-2 to TRBJ2-3, with D unclear. The origin of this receptor is an adult woman who had mild COVID-19 (a few samples of this study predate the infection). Cell type and time point are not known. Sequences were obtained from PBMCs or a T cell subset sorted from them (not recorded which). CDR3 DNA: TGTGCCAGCAGCTTAGAACGGTTCGGCACAGATACGCAGTATTTT. Amino acids: CASSLERFGTDTQYF. Full variable domain (remainder filled in from reference TRBV7-2 and TRBJ2-3): GAGVSQSPSNKVTEKGKDVELRCDPISGHTALYWYRQSLGQGLEFLIYFQGNSAPDKSGLPSDRFSAERTGGSVSTLTIQRTQQEDSAVYLCASSLERFGTDTQYFGPGTRLTVL.